This TCR beta chain was sequenced during a study of T cells in Graves' hyperthyroidism and ophthalmopathy. This clonotype came up many times. Antigen: not known. Notes on the study in general: Ophthalmopathy was predicted by the model a median of approximately six months ahead of onset.

Germline CDR1 LGHNA, CDR2 YNFKEQ. This CDR3 is 16 amino acids long. The V segment lost 3 bases and the J segment 4 bases; nucleotides outside the gene matches: 11. TCR beta CDR3 region amplification was performed from RNA transcripts. The primer set for the first-round RT-PCR of the TCR CDR3 was HTBI. TCRdb analysed the multiplex PCR reads with MiXCR anew, one entry per CDR3 protein. There are a few hundred thousand distinct CDR3 sequences in the sample; around 18% occur only once, and roughly a sixth lies in the top ten. The chain uses TRBV4-2 and TRBJ1-2; 7 bases map to TRBD1. The sequenced sample was blood. The TCR originated in a middle-aged woman with Graves' ophthalmopathy. The DNA of the CDR3 is TGTGCCAGCAGCCATACAGGAGGGGGCGCGTTCTATGGCTACACCTTC. Its translation: CASSHTGGGAFYGYTF.